This T cell receptor (beta chain) was identified in a study of vaccination effects on CD4 cells after COVID-19. Across the whole study: The median interval between the second dose and post-vaccine sampling was 72 days. Study results and limitations: Marked clonal contraction was seen late after vaccination (in both infection- and vaccine-induced clones).

For this clone: Its antigen is unidentified.

Produced via immunoSEQ multiplex PCR; TCRdb's table is partial and in-frame only. The sample holds approximately 29,000 clones, over 70% seen once. Around day 10 of culture, CD4+ T cells were separated out. Two doses of BNT162b2 or mRNA-1273 vaccine were administered to participants. None of the vaccinated had previously contracted SARS-CoV-2, and their nucleocapsid antibodies tested negative. A half-medium replacement with IL-2 medium was carried out on days 3 and 7. Germline loops: CDR1 MDHEN, CDR2 SYDVKM. The CDR3 runs to 12 residues. The V end was cut by 3 bases, the J end by 5 bases, with 7 bases between.

This chain links TRBV28 with TRBJ1-1; unclear D gene. This specimen was CD4+ T cells from PBMCs cultured without peptide, taken after COVID-19 vaccination. The sequence was collected from a human donor who received a COVID-19 vaccine. CDR3: CASSLAGTEAFF. The CDR3 DNA reads as TGTGCCAGCAGTTTGGCGGGGACTGAAGCTTTCTTT. Filled out from reference TRBV28 and TRBJ1-1, the complete variable domain reads DVKVTQSSRYLVKRTGEKVFLECVQDMDHENMFWYRQDPGLGLRLIYFSYDVKMKEKGDIPEGYSVSREKKERFSLILESASTNQTSMYLCASSLAGTEAFFGQGTRLTVV.